This T cell receptor (beta chain) is from a study of quantifying T cell responses using KT2 cells (dated by TCRdb to 2017 to 2019). In the study overall: RNA was DNase-treated and reverse transcribed with TCR alpha and beta constant-region primers, mostly using SuperScript III. To prevent over-amplification, PCR2 was performed as a SYBR Green qPCR and halted at a predetermined fluorescence threshold. Under optimum conditions, the efficiency of the T4 ligation step was estimated to be more than 8%. Results and caveats for the whole study, not just this receptor: Even at the lowest spike-in tested, roughly one KT2 cell per 100,000 PBMC, KT2 sequences were still detected. No side-by-side comparison of the pipeline with other TCR sequencing techniques was included in the study. Saturation was seen in the detection of KT2 sequences when very high numbers of KT2 cells were spiked in. The numbers of KT2 alpha and beta sequences increased linearly with the number of input KT2 cells across several orders of magnitude.

Receptor libraries were prepared by UMI-ligation and nested PCR. T4 RNA ligase 1 was used to ligate a single-stranded oligonucleotide containing the Illumina SP2 sequence and a UMI to the 3' end of the cDNA. PCR1 consisted of approximately 4 cycles (98 degrees C 15 s, 69 degrees C 30 s, 72 degrees C 40 s), and for the beta primer an equimolar mix of RC1.1 and RC1.2 was used to cover TRBC1 and TRBC2. Starting at PCR2, TCR alpha and beta chains were handled separately, and sample indices and Illumina adaptors were added. The UMI comprised 12 random nucleotides, as two hexamers separated by a spacer, placed after an 8-base spacer. Sequencing was done on an Illumina MiSeq using v2 2x251 paired-end chemistry, usually with 12 samples per run. PhiX DNA was added at about 4.5-8% to each sequencing library so that diversity was increased. The paper's data handling went like this. The raw reads were converted into FASTQ with bcl2fastq and then demultiplexed by dual indices with Demultiplexor. V and J genes were assigned by Decombinator through tag matching, with a single base-pair mismatch being allowed. Using UMIs, Collapsinator corrected both sequencing errors and the frequency errors that come from PCR heterogeneity. CDR3Translator converted Decombinator identifiers into nucleotide sequence, translated that sequence into amino acids, and extracted CDR3 based on C- and N-terminal motifs. A cluster of KT2 sequences that shared one unique molecular identifier was counted as a single distinct KT2 TCR. TCRdb passed the public sequencing reads through fastp at Q25 and MiXCR, retaining productive beta sequences. Every CDR3 protein is listed once, alongside the most common genes and DNA of its rows. TCRdb, not the authors, supplied the V and J calls. The sample table records fewer than 40,000 distinct CDR3 sequences; more than 7% of these occur just once. The top ten clonotypes cover roughly 14% of the sample.

Known numbers of KT2, a T cell clone whose TCR had been sequenced previously, were spiked into unfractionated PBMC to test the sensitivity and accuracy of the pipeline. A range of KT2-to-PBMC ratios was produced by mixing KT2 cells with a fixed number of PBMC. Trimming takes 6 bases from V and 5 bases from J, and the germline ends sit 11 bases apart. The CDR3 spans 13 residues, from the cysteine through the phenylalanine. The entry retains the CDR3 DNA only, 39 bases that are in frame from base 1. Reading the germline V gene gives CDR1 SGHTA and CDR2 FQGNSA. About this clonotype itself: Its antigen has not been determined. Within one base of it there is no much larger clone, and no base qualities were kept.

The TCR originated in a human donor. The specimen was PBMCs spiked with cells of the T cell clone KT2. The rearrangement joined TRBV7-2 to TRBJ1-5; the D gene identity is not certain. The nucleotide sequence is given as TGTGCCAGCAGACCCGACCTGTATCAGCCCCAGCATTTT. Translated, it gives CASRPDLYQPQHF.